Here is one TCR beta chain with its context. What it recognizes is unknown. Arm-PCR of CDR3 regions and iRepertoire HTBI primers were used to build TCR beta libraries. TCRdb called the multiplex PCR reads again in MiXCR, with one record for every CDR3 protein. The table records about 540,000 distinct CDR3 sequences, about 13% of them present only once. The time point denotes: newly diagnosed GD, antithyroid drugs for less than 3 months. After RNA was extracted from PBMCs, the TCR library was made from it. The sample originates from a study of regulatory T cells in long-lasting Graves disease. Findings of the study overall: Persistent Graves' disease cases displayed lower TCR diversity than newly diagnosed ones. It was in persistent disease that TRBV28, TRBJ1-2 and TRBJ2-5 were favored.

This CDR3 has 14 residues. From germline, CDR1 is SGDLS and CDR2 YYNGEE. V gave up 0 bases and J gave up 0 bases, with 4 bases separating them. These same records also appear under a second study, on T cells in Graves' hyperthyroidism and ophthalmopathy. That investigation notes: HTBI primers were employed in a first-round RT-PCR of the TCR CDR3.

The TCR was taken from a man aged 30-40 years with Graves disease. Sample: peripheral blood mononuclear cells (PBMCs), taken at new diagnosis, from a patient treated with antithyroid drugs. The chain employs TRBV9 and TRBJ2-4; D gene ambiguous. The CDR3 is CASSVGLAKNIQYF. CDR3 bases: TGTGCCAGCAGCGTAGGGTTAGCCAAAAACATTCAGTACTTC.